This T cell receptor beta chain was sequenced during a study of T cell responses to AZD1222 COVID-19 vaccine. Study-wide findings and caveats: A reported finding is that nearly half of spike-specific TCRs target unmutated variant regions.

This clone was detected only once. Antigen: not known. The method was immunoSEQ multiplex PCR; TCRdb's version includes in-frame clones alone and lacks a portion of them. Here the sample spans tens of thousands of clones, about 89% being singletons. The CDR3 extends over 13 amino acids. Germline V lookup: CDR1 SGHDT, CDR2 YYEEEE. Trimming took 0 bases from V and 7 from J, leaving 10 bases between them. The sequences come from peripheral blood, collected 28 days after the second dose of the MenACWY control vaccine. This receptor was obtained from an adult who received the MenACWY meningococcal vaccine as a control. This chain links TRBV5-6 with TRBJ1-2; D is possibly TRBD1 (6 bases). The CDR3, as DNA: TGTGCCAGCAGCTTGGGACAGGCGGGTGGCTACACCTTC. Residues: CASSLGQAGGYTF.